The TCR beta chain under discussion was sequenced for a study of Graves' ophthalmopathy and Graves' hyperthyroidism. About the study: Specimen type is peripheral blood, obtained at initial diagnosis before any treatment.

An approximately 10 ml volume of fresh peripheral blood provided the PBMCs. The germline V gene encodes CDR1 LNHDA and CDR2 SQIVND (reference sequence). This CDR3 spans 14 amino acids. V was clipped by 6 bases and J by 1 base, with 9 bases between them. Amplified material comprised TCR beta CDR3 regions derived from RNA transcripts. In the first round, RT-PCR was carried out with HTBI primers, and a multiplex PCR formed the second round. Using its own MiXCR run on the multiplex PCR reads, TCRdb lists one record per CDR3 protein. Of 200,000 to 250,000 distinct CDR3 sequences listed, under 25% are singletons.

The chain recombines TRBV19 with TRBJ2-2; the D gene is possibly TRBD2 (5 bases). The sample consisted of peripheral blood. The sequence was obtained from a woman between 50 and 59 years old with Graves' ophthalmopathy. DNA of the CDR3: TGTGCCAGTAGAGATGGAGGGAACACCGGGGAGCTGTTTTTT. It yields the protein CASRDGGNTGELFF.